The next 15 T cell receptor beta chains were all read from a single sample in a study of human T cells and chemical hapten exposure. TCRdb re-called the RACE reads through MiXCR, storing one row per CDR3 protein. The table includes some 180,000 distinct CDR3 sequences, around 25% detected once. Indicated time point: patch test 3, about 24 weeks after DPC sensitization. Treatment indicated: therapeutic diphenylcyclopropenone sensitization with weekly scalp DPC. The input for sequencing was whole blood, taken in connection with sensitization to the hapten diphenylcyclopropenone (DPC). Every receptor here comes from a woman aged 40 to 50 with alopecia areata. Some clones in this sample may be carry-over from other donors' samples.

This clonotype showed up just a few times. The V gene is TRBV12-3 or TRBV12-4, the J gene TRBJ1-5, with a weak D call TRBD1 (5 bases). The CDR3 sequence is 13 residues long. The V and J ends lost 6 bases and 9 bases respectively, with 15 bases between them. CDR3 sequence (DNA): TGTGCCAGCAGCGCGGCGGGGGGAAGGCCCCAGCATTTT. Amino acid sequence: CASSAAGGRPQHF.

This clonotype was picked up many times. The chain uses TRBV6-2 or TRBV6-3 and TRBJ1-5; D might be TRBD1 (5 bases). Looked up from germline, CDR1 is MNHEY and CDR2 is SVGEGT. V lost 5 bases and J 8 bases, leaving 7 bases between the germline ends. The CDR3 has 11 amino acids. The CDR3 here is CASSLREPQHF. The CDR3 DNA follows: TGTGCCAGCAGTCTCAGGGAGCCCCAGCATTTT.

The CDR3 bases are TGTGCCAGCAGTGGGACAGTCGGAAACACCATATATTTT. This codes for CASSGTVGNTIYF. V usage is TRBV12-3 or TRBV12-4 and J usage is TRBJ1-3; 7 nucleotides agree with TRBD1. The CDR3 length is 13 residues. With V trimmed by 5 bases and J by 4 bases, 2 bases remained unmatched.

This chain uses TRBV20-1 with TRBJ1-4; no clear D gene. This CDR3 comprises 14 residues. The germline gives CDR1 DFQATT, CDR2 SNEGSKA (reference sequence). The V end was cut by 0 bases, the J end by 8 bases, with 13 bases between. CDR3 protein: CSARDRMLREKLFF. Here the CDR3 DNA reads TGCAGTGCTAGAGATCGAATGTTACGGGAAAAACTGTTTTTT.

This clonotype was detected only a few times. This sequence joins TRBV7-8 and TRBJ2-7, with D maybe TRBD1 (5 bases). CDR1 is SGHVS, CDR2 FQNEAQ, per germline. V lost 5 bases and J lost 0, with 14 bases in between. This CDR3 is built from 15 residues. As DNA, the CDR3 is TGTGCCAGCAGCCGGCAGGGAAGTGGCTCCTACGAGCAGTACTTC. Translating gives CASSRQGSGSYEQYF.

With respect to this clonotype: Germline and junction disagree at one end, which may indicate a read error. The chain uses TRBV7-2 and TRBJ2-3, with 7 bases fitting TRBD2. The CDR3 covers 17 residues. Germline-derived CDR1 and CDR2 are SGHTA and FQGNSA. CDR3 nucleotide sequence: TGTGCCAGCAGCCTAGCCTCTAGCGGTTCCAGCACAGATACGCAGTATTTT. Residues: CASSLASSGSSTDTQYF.

The V gene is TRBV28, the J gene TRBJ2-1; D remains ambiguous. V was shortened by 3 bases and J by 4 bases, with 10 bases between the two germline ends. This CDR3 comprises 14 residues. Germline V lookup: CDR1 MDHEN, CDR2 SYDVKM. The CDR3 sequence: CASSFRQEYNEQFF. In nucleotides, the CDR3 is TGTGCCAGCAGTTTCAGGCAGGAGTACAATGAGCAGTTCTTC.

The sample holds a few counts of this clonotype. The genes are TRBV4-3 and TRBJ2-3; 11 positions agree with TRBD2. Unmatched junction bases numbered 11, after V lost 0 bases and J lost 9 bases. Germline CDR1 reads LGHNA; CDR2 reads YSLEER. The CDR3 extends over 17 amino acids. As DNA, the CDR3 is TGCGCCAGCAGCCAAGAACCCCTAGCGGGGGGCAAACAGACGCAGTATTTT. It encodes CASSQEPLAGGKQTQYF.

This chain connects TRBV20-1 to TRBJ2-2; TRBD2 matches at 9 bases. J gave up 5 bases and V 2 bases, and 3 bases lay outside the gene matches. The V gene's germline CDR1 is DFQATT and CDR2 SNEGSKA (reference sequence). This CDR3 is built from 14 residues. The CDR3: CSARMAGGTGELFF. For the CDR3, the DNA is TGCAGTGCTAGAATGGCGGGAGGGACCGGGGAGCTGTTTTTT.

This clonotype has a handful of counts. This chain links TRBV6-5 with TRBJ2-7; TRBD2 aligns across 8 bases. This CDR3 contains 13 residues. J gave up 3 bases and V 6 bases, and 4 bases lay outside the gene matches. CDR1 MNHEY and CDR2 SVGAGI come from the germline V gene. CDR3 sequence (DNA): TGTGCCAGCAGCCCCGGGGGGGTCTACGAGCAGTACTTC. It codes for CASSPGGVYEQYF.

This clonotype showed up just a few times. The gene calls are TRBV4-3 and TRBJ2-6; D unclear. The germline V gene encodes CDR1 LGHNA and CDR2 YSLEER. The CDR3 contains 16 residues. The V gene lost 0 bases and the J gene lost 0 bases, with 6 bases spanning the gap. The CDR3 DNA is TGCGCCAGCAGCCAAGATCTTCTCTCTGGGGCCAACGTCCTGACTTTC. As protein: CASSQDLLSGANVLTF.

The V call is TRBV12-3 or TRBV12-4, the J call TRBJ1-2; a possible D gene is TRBD1 (6 bases). The V and J ends lost 6 bases and 7 bases respectively, with 21 bases between them. This CDR3 contains 15 residues. The CDR3: CASSPSPGTSRGYTF. The CDR3 DNA sequence: TGTGCCAGCAGCCCTAGTCCGGGGACATCTCGTGGCTACACCTTC.

This clonotype was detected a few times. The chain uses TRBV29-1 and TRBJ2-3; D possibly corresponds to TRBD2 (5 bases). The CDR3 sequence is 13 residues long. The germline CDR1 and CDR2 sequences are SQVTM and ANQGSEA. The CDR3 loop is CAVRGISTDTQYF. DNA for the CDR3: TGCGCCGTCCGAGGGATTAGCACAGATACGCAGTATTTT.

The chain combines TRBV12-5 with TRBJ1-1; no clear D. Between the trimmed V and J ends, which lost 1 base and 7 bases, there was a span of 4 bases. This CDR3 is 11 amino acids long. Germline V gene data show CDR1 as LGHNT and CDR2 as FRNRAP. CDR3: CASGLGFEAFF. The CDR3 coding sequence is TGTGCTAGTGGTTTGGGGTTTGAAGCTTTCTTT.

This chain links TRBV5-1 with TRBJ2-7; 7 bases map to TRBD1. Germline V gives CDR1 SGHRS, CDR2 YFSETQ. V lost 3 bases and J lost 3; bases outside the gene matches: 3. The CDR3 is 13 amino acids. DNA for the CDR3: TGCGCCAGCAGCTCGACAGGGAACTACGAGCAGTACTTC. This sequence encodes CASSSTGNYEQYF.